This paragraph reports one T cell receptor (beta chain). What it recognizes is unknown. Trimming pared 0 bases from V and 6 bases from J, leaving 10 bases between. Germline-derived CDR1 and CDR2 are SGHRS and YFSETQ. The CDR3 is made up of 14 amino acids. Measured with immunoSEQ multiplex PCR; TCRdb has only the in-frame clones, and not every one. Of over 14,000 clones listed, about nine tenths were seen once; the top ten hold nearly 50%. This record belongs to a study of T cell clones after liver transplantation. Turning to the study itself: Standard immunosuppression, with no induction, continued until 12-24 months after transplant.

General study points: Graft donor-reactive T cells may have migrated into the graft rather than being deleted. The donor-reactive repertoire was only partly measurable in two subjects, lacking donor cells.

The TCR was taken from a human donor who received a liver transplant. The chain links TRBV5-1 to TRBJ1-5; maybe TRBD1 (6 bases). Here the sequenced sample was CD8+ T cells from blood, taken before liver transplant. CDR3 sequence: CASSLEGGLQPQHF. CDR3 nucleotide sequence: TGCGCCAGCAGCTTGGAAGGGGGTCTTCAGCCCCAGCATTTT.